This T cell receptor beta chain was found in a study of T cells after yellow fever vaccination. Study observations and caveats: From the bulk population, abundant clonotypes could contaminate and appear within FACS-sorted repertoires. In post-booster samples, most primary-vaccination clones reappeared (approximately 96% CD4, nearly 90% CD8).

Template switching by 5'RACE produced TCR cDNA, adding a universal primer site and UMIs. Each CDR3 protein is one row after TCRdb ran MiXCR on the 5' RACE reads. The sample records tens of thousands of distinct CDR3 sequences, about 14% being singletons. This clonotype was counted between two and nine times. CDR1 SEHNR and CDR2 FQNEAQ come from the germline V gene (reference sequence). V shed 5 bases and J shed 7 bases, with 8 bases lying between them. This CDR3 has 11 residues. This chain links TRBV7-9 with TRBJ1-2; D remains ambiguous. The sequencing used CD8+ T cells not binding an NS4B(214-222) dextramer, sorted from PBMCs, collected less than 25 days after the first yellow fever vaccination. This TCR was sampled from a man between 18 and 35 years old who received the YFV17D yellow fever vaccine. CDR3 residues: CASSPLSGYTF. The CDR3 nucleotides read TGTGCCAGCAGCCCCCTCAGTGGCTACACCTTC.